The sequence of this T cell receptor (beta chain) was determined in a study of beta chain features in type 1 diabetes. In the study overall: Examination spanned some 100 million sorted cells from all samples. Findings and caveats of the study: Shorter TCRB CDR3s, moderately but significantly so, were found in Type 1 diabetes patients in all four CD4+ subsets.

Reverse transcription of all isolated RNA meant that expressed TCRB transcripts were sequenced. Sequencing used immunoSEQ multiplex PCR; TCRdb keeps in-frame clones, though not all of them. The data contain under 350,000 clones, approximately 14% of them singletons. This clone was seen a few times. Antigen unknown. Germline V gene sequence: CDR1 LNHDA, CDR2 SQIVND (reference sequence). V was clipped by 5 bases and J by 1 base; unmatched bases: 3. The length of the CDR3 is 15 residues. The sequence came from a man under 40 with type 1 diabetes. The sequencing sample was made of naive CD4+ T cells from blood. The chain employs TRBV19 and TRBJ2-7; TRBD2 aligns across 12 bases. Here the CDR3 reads CASSSLAGGSYEQYF. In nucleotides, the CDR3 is TGTGCCAGTAGTTCACTAGCGGGAGGATCCTACGAGCAGTACTTC.